This TCR beta chain is drawn from a study of blood T cell repertoires in COVID-19. The V gene's germline CDR1 is SNHLY and CDR2 FYNNEI. This CDR3 is built from 12 residues. Trimming took off 6 bases at V and 6 bases at J, with 8 bases between the two ends. Libraries were prepared by immunoSEQ multiplex PCR; TCRdb keeps only in-frame clonotypes and omits some of them. The sample holds hundreds of thousands of clones, around 87% seen once. Enrollees, roughly 18 to 90 years old, lived in about two dozen US areas. Assignments of participants to cohorts depended upon their own reported clinical history. The clonotype comes from a man aged 25-45 years who had been exposed to COVID-19. The sequencing sample was made of PBMCs or T cells enriched from blood (not recorded which). The V and J genes are TRBV2 and TRBJ2-2, with D possibly matching TRBD1 (5 bases). The DNA for the CDR3 is TGTGCCAGCAGACAGGTATCCGGGGAGCTGTTTTTT. The encoded protein is CASRQVSGELFF.